This T cell receptor beta chain was documented in a study of blood T cell repertoires in COVID-19. Recruitment covered about 26 US areas and drew participants whose ages spanned roughly 18 to 90 years. The data were produced by immunoSEQ multiplex PCR, yet TCRdb's version contains in-frame clones alone and is incomplete. The sample holds approximately 250,000 clones, more than 85% seen once. Input material: PBMCs or T cells enriched from blood (not recorded which). This clonotype was obtained from a man aged 40-49 years who had been exposed to COVID-19.

The CDR3 nucleotides are TGTGCCAGCAGCGTTCAGACTTACACCGGGGAGCTGTTTTTT. This codes for CASSVQTYTGELFF. The V and J genes are TRBV11-2 and TRBJ2-2, with no clear D. Germline loops: CDR1 SGHAT, CDR2 FQNNGV. This CDR3 comprises 14 residues. The V end was cut by 5 bases, the J end by 3 bases, with 10 bases between.